These 10 T cell receptor beta chains were all obtained from the same sample, sequenced in a study of T cell responses to AZD1222 COVID-19 vaccine. Only in-frame clones appear in the TCRdb table, and some are missing; sequencing was by immunoSEQ multiplex PCR. The sample records 95,000 to 130,000 clones, roughly 87% being singletons. The material sequenced was peripheral blood, taken on day 0 of AZD1222 vaccination. These TCRs come from an adult in good health.

The chain employs TRBV19 and TRBJ1-6; D possibly corresponds to TRBD1 (5 bases). Trimming shortened V by 7 bases and J by 6 bases, and 13 bases separated the two germline ends. Germline values: CDR1 LNHDA, CDR2 SQIVND (reference sequence). CDR3 length: 14 residues. This CDR3 is CASTDGGFNSPLHF. The CDR3 bases are TGTGCCAGTACGGATGGGGGGTTTAATTCACCCCTCCACTTT.

The V gene is TRBV6-5, the J gene TRBJ1-2; 9 bases line up with TRBD1. Germline lookup yields CDR1 MNHEY and CDR2 SVGAGI. CDR3 length: 14 amino acids. The J segment lost 4 bases and the V segment lost 6 bases, leaving 6 bases of the junction unmatched. The DNA of the CDR3 is TGTGCCAGCAGCGGACAGGGGCTCTCCTATGGCTACACCTTC. Residues: CASSGQGLSYGYTF.

V is TRBV6-1 and J is TRBJ1-5; TRBD1 matches 12 bases. The CDR3 runs 14 residues. The trim removed 3 bases at V and 6 bases at J, leaving 0 bases unmatched. CDR1 is MNHNS and CDR2 is SASEGT in the germline V gene. The CDR3 nucleotides are TGTGCCAGCAGTGAGGGACAGGGGGCTCAGCCCCAGCATTTT. Protein sequence: CASSEGQGAQPQHF.

CDR3 region: CASRLAGGFSYEQYF. The DNA of the CDR3 is TGTGCCAGCAGGCTAGCGGGAGGGTTCTCCTACGAGCAGTACTTC. The chain employs TRBV27 and TRBJ2-7, with 12 bases lining up with TRBD2. Germline CDR1 and CDR2: MNHEY and SMNVEV (reference sequence). Trimming removed 6 bases from V and 0 bases from J; junction bases left unmatched: 3. The CDR3 is 15 amino acids.

On this clone: The identical CDR3 is also encoded by other nucleotide sequences in the sample. The chain joins TRBV5-4 to TRBJ1-1; D is undetermined. Per the germline V gene, CDR1 is SGHNT and CDR2 is YYREEE (reference sequence). The CDR3 has 14 amino acids. Trimming took 3 bases from V and 0 from J, leaving 9 bases between them. Here the CDR3 DNA reads TGTGCCAGCAGCTCCCTGACACTGAACACTGAAGCTTTCTTT. This sequence encodes CASSSLTLNTEAFF.

V and J are TRBV19 and TRBJ1-2, with TRBD1 matching over 9 bases. The germline gives CDR1 LNHDA, CDR2 SQIVND (reference sequence). After removal of 5 bases from V and 3 bases from J, the junction contained 13 bases not matched to a gene. This CDR3 has 17 amino acids. The CDR3 nucleotides are TGTGCCAGTAGTCTGGATATAACAGGGGGCCTTCACTATGGCTACACCTTC. Amino acids: CASSLDITGGLHYGYTF. The full variable domain, in which reference TRBV19 and TRBJ1-2 provide the parts outside the CDR3, is DGGITQSPKYLFRKEGQNVTLSCEQNLNHDAMYWYRQDPGQGLRLIYYSQIVNDFQKGDIAEGYSVSREKKESFPLTVTSAQKNPTAFYLCASSLDITGGLHYGYTFGSGTRLTVV.

The chain is built from TRBV20-1 and TRBJ1-2; no reliable D call. The CDR3 runs 10 residues. Trimming left V 3 bases short and J 4 bases short, with 3 bases between. The V gene's germline CDR1 is DFQATT and CDR2 SNEGSKA (reference sequence). As DNA, the CDR3 is TGCAGTGCTAGTAGCTATGGCTACACCTTC. Protein: CSASSYGYTF.

V is TRBV11-2 and J is TRBJ1-5; the D gene is possibly TRBD1 (5 bases). The ends were cut back, 2 bases at V and 5 bases at J, with 10 bases in the middle. The germline gives CDR1 SGHAT, CDR2 FQNNGV. CDR3 length equals 14 residues. CDR3: CASSLTQGDQPQHF. The CDR3 DNA reads TGTGCCAGCAGCTTAACCCAGGGCGATCAGCCCCAGCATTTT.

The rearrangement uses TRBV18 and TRBJ1-5, with 11 bases lining up with TRBD1. Looked up from germline, CDR1 is KGHSH and CDR2 is LQKENI. CDR3 length: 16 residues. With 3 bases clipped from V and 5 bases from J, the junction kept 6 bases outside the gene matches. The CDR3 nucleotides are TGTGCCAGCTCACCCCGGGACAGGGGGTCGGATCAGCCCCAGCATTTT. The encoded protein is CASSPRDRGSDQPQHF.

The count of this clone is one. This chain links TRBV11-2 with TRBJ1-5; TRBD1 matches 8 bases. Trimming took 0 bases from V and 4 from J; bases not matched to a gene: 5. This CDR3 contains 16 residues. Germline V gene sequence: CDR1 SGHAT, CDR2 FQNNGV. Here the CDR3 reads CASSLEGTGGNQPQHF. The CDR3 DNA follows: TGTGCCAGCAGCTTAGAAGGAACAGGGGGGAATCAGCCCCAGCATTTT.